A single sample is the source of the 26 T cell receptor beta chains below, sequenced in a study of T-cell reconstitution after alpha-beta-depleted transplantation in children. Molecular barcoding with unique molecular identifiers was used for the TCRbeta library. MiXCR, run by TCRdb on the PCR reads, gives a single entry per CDR3 protein. The repertoire holds around 600,000 distinct CDR3 sequences, with roughly a tenth as singletons. The source material was PBMCs from the stem cell graft donor, sampled from the stem cell graft. These receptors were obtained from a human donor who donated a stem cell graft to a child with acute myeloid leukemia.

This clonotype was picked up a small number of times. The chain links TRBV7-2 to TRBJ2-1; D is possibly TRBD2 (5 bases). The V gene lost 1 base and the J gene lost 9 bases, with 13 bases spanning the gap. Per germline, CDR1 SGHTA and CDR2 FQGNSA. This CDR3 has 14 residues. CDR3 DNA sequence: TGTGCCAGCAGCTTAGATCCAGCGGACTTTGAGCAGTTCTTC. Its translation is CASSLDPADFEQFF.

Only one count was recorded for this clonotype. This chain links TRBV6-5 with TRBJ2-7; D remains ambiguous. The CDR3 is 15 residues long. The V end lost 0 bases, the J end lost 0 bases, and 9 bases lay between the germline ends. The germline gives CDR1 MNHEY, CDR2 SVGAGI. The CDR3 region is CASSYSTTSSYEQYF. CDR3 in DNA: TGTGCCAGCAGTTACTCGACAACGAGCTCCTACGAGCAGTACTTC.

There are many counts of this clonotype. The chain combines TRBV27 with TRBJ2-3; perhaps TRBD1 as D (6 bases). The germline CDR1 and CDR2 sequences are MNHEY and SMNVEV (reference sequence). The CDR3 is 13 residues long. V was pared by 5 bases and J by 5 bases, with 11 bases between. In DNA form, the CDR3 reads TGTGCCAGCAGTCTCACAGGGAGAGATACGCAGTATTTT. It codes for CASSLTGRDTQYF.

The CDR3 DNA is TGCAGCGTTGTGGGGACAAACGGAAACACCATATATTTT. Its translation: CSVVGTNGNTIYF. V gene TRBV29-1 combines with J gene TRBJ1-3, with TRBD1 as a possible D gene (6 bases). The germline V and J ends were trimmed by 4 bases and 4 bases, with 11 bases remaining between them. This CDR3 is 13 amino acids long. Germline V gene lookup returns CDR1 SQVTM and CDR2 ANQGSEA.

In regard to this clonotype: A much larger clone lies a single base off, so this may be a read error. The chain carries TRBV20-1 and TRBJ2-7; a weak D match, TRBD2 (5 bases). The germline V gene has CDR1 DFQATT and CDR2 SNEGSKA (reference sequence). Trimming pared 3 bases from V and 0 bases from J, leaving 12 bases between. CDR3 length equals 14 residues. The CDR3 sequence: CSASSDTSSYEQYF. For the CDR3, the DNA is TGCAGTGCTAGTAGCGACACAAGCTCCTACGAGCAGTACTTC.

At least ten counts were recorded for this clonotype. The chain uses TRBV15 and TRBJ2-1; no firm D call. This CDR3 is 14 amino acids long. Germline values: CDR1 LNHNV, CDR2 YYDKDF (reference sequence). V lost 0 bases and J 4 bases, leaving 7 bases between the germline ends. In nucleotides, the CDR3 is TGTGCCACCAGCAGAGACCCCGGTTACAATGAGCAGTTCTTC. It yields the protein CATSRDPGYNEQFF.

As for this clonotype: This may be a read error: a much more frequent sequence differs by one nucleotide. The V gene is TRBV7-2, the J gene TRBJ2-7; no reliable D call. The V end lost 0 bases, the J end lost 2 bases, and 11 bases lay between the germline ends. Germline V gives CDR1 SGHTA, CDR2 FQGNSA. CDR3 size: 15 residues. The DNA of the CDR3 is TGTACCAGCAGCTTAGCCGTGGCTGGAACCTACGAGCAGTACTTC. The encoded protein is CTSSLAVAGTYEQYF.

The chain links TRBV20-1 to TRBJ2-3, with D tentatively TRBD1 (6 bases). Germline CDR1 reads DFQATT; CDR2 reads SNEGSKA (reference sequence). CDR3 length equals 14 residues. V was pared by 5 bases and J by 3 bases, with 15 bases between. The CDR3 here is CSAFRRQGTDTQYF. The CDR3 DNA is TGCAGTGCTTTCAGGCGTCAGGGGACAGATACGCAGTATTTT.

The chain recombines TRBV7-3 with TRBJ2-2; a weak D match, TRBD2 (5 bases). Germline V gives CDR1 SGHTA, CDR2 FQGTGA. The CDR3 extends over 17 amino acids. V shed 2 bases and J shed 4 bases, with 17 bases lying between them. The CDR3, as DNA: TGTGCCAGCAGCTTACTAGCTATTGGTGATAGCACCGGGGAGCTGTTTTTT. It specifies CASSLLAIGDSTGELFF.

The sample holds a few counts of this clonotype. The rearrangement joins TRBV20-1 to TRBJ2-3; D possibly uses TRBD1 or TRBD2 (5 bases each). Germline V gives CDR1 DFQATT, CDR2 SNEGSKA (reference sequence). Trimming cost V 4 bases and J 4 bases, with 12 bases left between them. The CDR3 runs to 13 residues. CDR3 coding DNA: TGCAGTGCTATCGTTCGGGGCGCAGATACGCAGTATTTT. Its protein is CSAIVRGADTQYF.

This clonotype was seen a handful of times. The J gene is TRBJ2-2, the V gene TRBV6-5; no clear D gene. The ends were cut back, 2 bases at V and 0 bases at J, with 19 bases in the middle. Looked up from germline, CDR1 is MNHEY and CDR2 is SVGAGI. The CDR3 covers 19 residues. The CDR3 DNA reads TGTGCCAGCAGTTACGCATCCTTAAACGGAGCCACGAACACCGGGGAGCTGTTTTTT. Protein product: CASSYASLNGATNTGELFF.

This clonotype has just a few counts. V is TRBV3-1 and J is TRBJ2-7; no firm D call. CDR3 length: 12 residues. Trimming removed 0 bases from V and 5 bases from J, with 5 bases in between. CDR1 LGHDT and CDR2 YNNKEL come from the germline V gene (reference sequence). This chain's CDR3 is CASSQESNEQYF. The CDR3 DNA follows: TGTGCCAGCAGCCAAGAAAGCAACGAGCAGTACTTC.

The table lists this clonotype with many counts. The V and J genes are TRBV10-3 and TRBJ1-3, with D tentatively TRBD1 (6 bases). V was pared by 7 bases and J by 0 bases, with 10 bases between. Germline V lookup: CDR1 ENHRY, CDR2 SYGVKD. The CDR3 runs 14 residues. The CDR3 loop is CAITRGFSGNTIYF. The CDR3 nucleotides are TGTGCCATCACGAGGGGGTTCTCTGGAAACACCATATATTTT.

Details on this clonotype: This may come from a read error, since a much larger clone is one base off. J is TRBJ2-2 and V is TRBV7-9; TRBD1 matches at 10 bases. This CDR3 comprises 15 residues. The V gene's germline CDR1 is SEHNR and CDR2 FQNEAQ (reference sequence). Trimming removed 5 bases from V and 4 bases from J; junction bases left unmatched: 4. Here the CDR3 DNA reads TGTGCCAGCAGCGGGGGGACAGGGGCCACCGGGGAGCTGTTTTTT. Translating it yields CASSGGTGATGELFF.

This chain uses TRBV5-1 with TRBJ1-6; D is unresolved. The CDR3 consists of 13 residues. Germline CDR1 SGHRS, CDR2 YFSETQ. V was shortened by 0 bases and J by 8 bases, with 6 bases between the two germline ends. CDR3 sequence (DNA): TGCGCCAGCAGCTTGGACTCACATTCACCCCTCCACTTT. Translated, it gives CASSLDSHSPLHF.

This clonotype was counted ten times or more. V usage is TRBV6-1 and J usage is TRBJ2-4; tentatively, D is TRBD1 (5 bases). Trimming pared 4 bases from V and 0 bases from J, leaving 13 bases between. CDR1 is MNHNS, CDR2 SASEGT, per germline. The length of the CDR3 is 16 residues. CDR3 protein: CASSATGKIAKNIQYF. The CDR3 DNA is TGTGCCAGCAGTGCCACAGGCAAGATAGCCAAAAACATTCAGTACTTC.

The chain joins TRBV7-3 to TRBJ2-6, with 7 bases lining up with TRBD1. V lost 2 bases and J lost 0; bases outside the gene matches: 7. CDR1 is SGHTA, CDR2 FQGTGA, per germline. The length of the CDR3 is 18 residues. Here the CDR3 DNA reads TGTGCCAGCAGCTTATGGGGGACAGCCCTCTCTGGGGCCAACGTCCTGACTTTC. Amino acids: CASSLWGTALSGANVLTF.

This clonotype came up a few times. Germline and junction disagree at one end, which may indicate a read error. The chain combines TRBV20-1 with TRBJ2-7; 12 bases fit TRBD1. CDR1 and CDR2 from the germline V gene are DFQATT and SNEGSKA (reference sequence). This CDR3 comprises 15 residues. CDR3: CCARVLGQGASEQYF. The CDR3 nucleotides are TGCTGTGCTAGAGTATTGGGACAGGGGGCGTCCGAGCAGTACTTC.

This clonotype was seen many times. The rearrangement joins TRBV5-1 to TRBJ2-7, with D perhaps matching TRBD2 (5 bases). This CDR3 comprises 15 residues. The germline gives CDR1 SGHRS, CDR2 YFSETQ. Trimming took off 6 bases at V and 1 base at J, with 17 bases between the two ends. This chain's CDR3 is CASTEGSTRSYEQYF. The CDR3 coding sequence is TGCGCCAGCACTGAAGGATCAACTAGATCCTACGAGCAGTACTTC. The full variable domain, with the rest looked up from reference TRBV5-1 and TRBJ2-7, is KAGVTQTPRYLIKTRGQQVTLSCSPISGHRSVSWYQQTPGQGLQFLFEYFSETQRNKGNFPGRFSGRQFSNSRSEMNVSTLELGDSALYLCASTEGSTRSYEQYFGPGTRLTVT.

This clonotype occurred many times. The CDR3 sequence is CASSLRGTSYNEQFF. The CDR3 DNA is TGCGCCAGCAGCTTGCGGGGGACCTCCTACAATGAGCAGTTCTTC. The V and J genes are TRBV5-1 and TRBJ2-1; D might be TRBD2 (6 bases). CDR3 length equals 15 residues. CDR1 SGHRS and CDR2 YFSETQ come from the germline V gene. The V gene lost 1 base and the J gene lost 0 bases, with 8 bases spanning the gap.

The V call is TRBV20-1, the J call TRBJ2-7, with TRBD1 matching over 7 bases. Germline V gene sequence: CDR1 DFQATT, CDR2 SNEGSKA (reference sequence). The J segment lost 9 bases and the V segment lost 1 base, leaving 9 bases of the junction unmatched. There are 13 residues in the CDR3. Here the CDR3 reads CSARVGQTVRQYF. The CDR3 bases are TGCAGTGCTAGAGTGGGACAGACTGTTCGGCAGTACTTC.

This clonotype showed up just a few times. The genes are TRBV12-3 or TRBV12-4 and TRBJ2-7; D might be TRBD2 (6 bases). This CDR3 comprises 12 residues. The germline V and J ends were trimmed by 6 bases and 6 bases, with 12 bases remaining between them. In nucleotides, the CDR3 is TGTGCCAGCAGCCACGGGGGTGGCGAGCAGTACTTC. Translation gives CASSHGGGEQYF.

This clonotype was recorded at least ten times. The rearrangement links TRBV12-3 or TRBV12-4 to TRBJ1-1; D remains ambiguous. This CDR3 has 13 residues. V lost 5 bases to trimming and J lost 1 base, with 8 bases between them. CDR3 nucleotides: TGTGCCAGCAGTCCTAGGGAGAACACTGAAGCTTTCTTT. Translation: CASSPRENTEAFF.

The V and J genes are TRBV7-2 and TRBJ2-3; D not resolved. The germline CDR1 and CDR2 sequences are SGHTA and FQGNSA. V shed 4 bases and J shed 6 bases, with 14 bases lying between them. The CDR3 extends over 14 amino acids. The DNA for the CDR3 is TGTGCCAGCAGCTCCCGGTGGGGTGGGGATACGCAGTATTTT. This codes for CASSSRWGGDTQYF.

In its sample, this clonotype was seen a few times. The rearrangement joins TRBV19 to TRBJ1-2; 7 bases are a match to TRBD1. Germline CDR1 reads LNHDA; CDR2 reads SQIVND (reference sequence). The CDR3 totals 13 residues. V trimming: 7 bases; J trimming: 3 bases; junction bases outside the gene matches: 5. The CDR3: CASTKGADYGYTF. DNA of the CDR3: TGTGCCAGTACAAAGGGGGCTGACTATGGCTACACCTTC.

This clonotype turned up a few times. The V call is TRBV7-9, the J call TRBJ2-1, with 9 bases that match TRBD2. Germline V gives CDR1 SEHNR, CDR2 FQNEAQ (reference sequence). Germline trimming cut 6 bases from V and 5 bases from J; bases unmatched to any gene: 5. The CDR3 totals 14 residues. The CDR3 DNA sequence: TGTGCCAGCAGGACTAGCGGCGCCGACAATGAGCAGTTCTTC. Amino acid sequence: CASRTSGADNEQFF.